This T cell receptor (beta chain) was sequenced for a study of blood T cell repertoires in COVID-19 (TCRdb year 2020). About the full investigation: Recovered participants in ImmuneRACE Cohort 3 were defined as having two consecutive negative NP/OP PCR tests, clearance from a healthcare professional, or resolution of symptoms. The collaborator samples originated in the United States, Italy and Spain and spanned the acute and convalescent phases of COVID-19. The sample metadata nearly always contained a de-identified subject ID, COVID-19 status, age in years and sex. Deeply sampled blood TCRbeta repertoires from subjects exposed to, actively infected with, or recovered from COVID-19 were included in the dataset. Samples were obtained from the ongoing ImmuneRACE study (first 160 participants) and from some 1,300 subjects provided by 6 global collaborators. HLA class I and class II types, where available, came from metadata supplied by the sample provider rather than from assay-based typing. The material from the prospective study consisted of cDNA or gDNA derived from T cells, B-cell-depleted T cells, or PBMCs. The repertoires were released in a freely available public database meant as a resource for research on the immune response to SARS-CoV-2.

From the cysteine through the phenylalanine, the CDR3 covers 14 amino acids. Only the CDR3 part of the read is kept: 42 bases, read in frame from the first base. The germline V gene sets CDR1 to ENHRY and CDR2 to SYGVKD. The junction carries 13 bases between V and J, which are trimmed by 6 bases and 2 bases respectively. For this clone: It lacks a known antigen. Per-base qualities were not stored, and no clone one base away is much larger.

In the prospective study, participants were 18 to 89 years old, resided in under 30 geographic areas of the United States, and were enrolled through a virtual design. To assign participants to cohorts, the prospective study relied on clinical history that participants themselves reported in a screening survey and a study questionnaire. In the prospective study, mobile phlebotomists collected whole blood, serum and a nasopharyngeal or oropharyngeal swab from each participant. Prospective study participants could optionally give additional blood draws and questionnaires over an approximately two-month period. Before DNA extraction, blood samples from the prospective study were shipped at room temperature or frozen. The immunoSEQ Assay, a bias-controlled multiplex PCR, was used to amplify TCRbeta CDR3 regions from genomic DNA. Concerning the study's data processing: The number of nucleated cells in each sample was estimated by amplification of reference gene primers within the assay. To quantify the absolute abundance of each unique TCRbeta CDR3 rearrangement, sequence reads were collapsed and filtered. For each sample, productive Simpson clonality was calculated as the square root of Simpson's diversity index across productive rearrangements. In its TCRdb copy, this immuneACCESS table keeps in-frame sequences only and misses some clones. Where compared with another copy, unresolved V genes explain less than half of these, and the others have no known cause. The V and J calls and clone size are taken from that table; D and trimming were inferred from the DNA. Present in this sample are a few hundred thousand clones, approximately 87% of which were seen just once. The ten top clones hold approximately 2.8% of the sample.

General findings and caveats noted by the study authors: The amount of clinical and demographic metadata varied by source and participant and was provided uncurated.

The sequenced material came from PBMCs or T cells enriched from blood (not recorded which). The rearranged segments are TRBV10-3 and TRBJ2-5; the D gene is perhaps TRBD2, from 6 matching bases. The sequence came from a woman in her fifties or sixties in a cohort exposed to, infected with or recovered from COVID-19 (not recorded which). The CDR3 protein sequence reads: CAIRRDSVQETQYF. The bases are TGTGCCATCAGGCGGGACTCCGTACAAGAGACCCAGTACTTC.